Listed below are T cell receptor beta chains from one sample, sequenced in a study of PD-1 blockade in classical Hodgkin lymphoma. The table came from immunoSEQ multiplex PCR; TCRdb's copy has only in-frame clones and leaves some out. The repertoire consists of 20,000 to 25,000 clones, with about 80% occurring once and the leading ten covering 6.5% to 8%. The input for sequencing was peripheral blood mononuclear cells (PBMCs), taken at baseline. These receptors were obtained from a human donor with classical Hodgkin lymphoma. Both conserved end residues are part of each CDR3. A D gene is named only where the DNA matches it firmly. Not every row has a clone size; where given, it reads once, few, many or a size class.

D gene	V gene	clone size	J gene	CDR3 protein	CDR3 DNA
NA	TRBV9	NA	TRBJ1-2	CASSPHYGIWHGGYTF	TGTGCCAGCAGCCCCCACTACGGGATATGGCACGGTGGCTACACCTTC
NA	TRBV18	NA	TRBJ2-3	CASSPPHYTDTQYF	TGTGCCAGCTCACCACCGCATTACACAGATACGCAGTATTTT
TRBD1	TRBV6-4	NA	TRBJ2-5	CASSDSGQGGQETQYF	TGTGCCAGCAGTGACTCAGGACAGGGTGGCCAAGAGACCCAGTACTTC
TRBD2	TRBV28	NA	TRBJ2-3	CASSSLAGSTDTQYF	TGTGCCAGCAGTTCCCTAGCGGGGAGTACAGATACGCAGTATTTT
NA	TRBV5-1	NA	TRBJ2-1	CASSLGVGNEQFF	TGCGCCAGCAGCTTGGGAGTCGGCAATGAGCAGTTCTTC
TRBD1	TRBV5-1	NA	TRBJ2-6	CASSLERTGVVAGANVLTF	TGCGCCAGCAGCTTGGAGCGGACAGGGGTGGTGGCGGGGGCCAACGTCCTGACTTTC
TRBD2	TRBV5-1	NA	TRBJ2-6	CASSLHMIAGAVSGANVLTF	TGCGCCAGCAGCCTACACATGATAGCGGGGGCCGTCTCTGGGGCCAACGTCCTGACTTTC
TRBD2	TRBV2	NA	TRBJ2-7	CASRATSGGLYEQYF	TGTGCCAGCAGGGCAACTAGCGGGGGACTCTACGAGCAGTACTTC
TRBD2	TRBV6-5	NA	TRBJ2-7	CASSYGFPAGGYEQYF	TGTGCCAGCAGTTACGGGTTCCCAGCGGGGGGCTACGAGCAGTACTTC
TRBD1	TRBV19	NA	TRBJ1-5	CASSRKTGENGNQPQHF	TGTGCCAGTAGTAGAAAAACAGGGGAAAACGGCAATCAGCCCCAGCATTTT
TRBD1	TRBV6-5	NA	TRBJ2-1	CASSLQGPREQFF	TGTGCCAGCAGCCTACAGGGGCCTAGGGAGCAGTTCTTC
NA	TRBV7-9	once	TRBJ2-5	CASSPPGQGETQYF	TGTGCCAGCAGCCCCCCGGGGCAGGGAGAGACCCAGTACTTC
NA	TRBV7-2	NA	TRBJ2-3	CASSFQPAGGTDTQYF	TGTGCCAGCAGCTTTCAACCGGCAGGGGGCACAGATACGCAGTATTTT
NA	TRBV10-3	NA	TRBJ2-7	CAIGPVAGDEQYF	TGTGCCATCGGGCCTGTAGCTGGGGACGAGCAGTACTTC
NA	TRBV6-5	few	TRBJ2-7	CASSYSLLGGQDEQYF	TGTGCCAGCAGTTACTCGTTGTTGGGGGGGCAAGACGAGCAGTACTTC
TRBD2	TRBV4-2	NA	TRBJ2-1	CASSQDAGGDYNEQFF	TGTGCCAGCAGCCAAGATGCCGGGGGGGATTACAATGAGCAGTTCTTC
NA	TRBV19	NA	TRBJ2-3	CASSMAGSTDTQYF	TGTGCCAGTAGCATGGCAGGTAGCACAGATACGCAGTATTTT
TRBD1	TRBV5-6	once	TRBJ1-2	CASSLAGGHGYTF	TGTGCCAGCAGCTTGGCAGGGGGCCATGGCTACACCTTC
NA	TRBV4-3	NA	TRBJ2-1	CASSQDGGTNYNEQFF	TGCGCCAGCAGCCAAGATGGCGGAACCAACTACAATGAGCAGTTCTTC
NA	TRBV7-9	NA	TRBJ2-3	CASSPWPAQYF	TGTGCCAGCAGCCCCTGGCCCGCGCAGTATTTT
TRBD1	TRBV9	NA	TRBJ1-2	CASSATGGHGYTF	TGTGCCAGCAGCGCAACAGGGGGGCATGGCTACACCTTC
NA	TRBV7-8	NA	TRBJ2-7	CASARGSAYEQYF	TGTGCCAGCGCGCGGGGATCAGCCTACGAGCAGTACTTC
TRBD1	TRBV4-1	NA	TRBJ2-7	CASSHPPGTGIPSYEQYF	TGCGCCAGCAGCCACCCTCCCGGGACAGGGATTCCCTCCTACGAGCAGTACTTC
NA	TRBV18	few	TRBJ1-1	CASSPRDFTEAFF	TGTGCCAGCTCACCCCGGGACTTCACTGAAGCTTTCTTT
TRBD2	TRBV4-3	NA	TRBJ2-3	CASSLSGAGTDTQYF	TGCGCCAGCAGCCTTAGCGGGGCCGGCACAGATACGCAGTATTTT
TRBD1	TRBV6-1	few	TRBJ1-2	CASSEARDRAGYTF	TGTGCCAGCAGTGAAGCGAGGGACAGGGCTGGCTACACCTTC
NA	TRBV10-3	once	TRBJ1-1	CAISARGNTEAFF	TGTGCCATCAGTGCGCGAGGGAACACTGAAGCTTTCTTT
TRBD1	TRBV5-4	NA	TRBJ1-2	CASSFGTGGNYGYTF	TGTGCCAGCAGCTTTGGGACAGGGGGTAACTATGGCTACACCTTC
NA	TRBV5-8	few	TRBJ2-1	CASSLTGIYNEQFF	TGTGCCAGCAGCCTAACGGGAATTTACAATGAGCAGTTCTTC
TRBD2	TRBV29-1	NA	TRBJ2-5	CSVEGLVAGEVETQYF	TGCAGCGTTGAAGGTTTGGTAGCGGGGGAGGTAGAGACCCAGTACTTC
TRBD1	TRBV15	NA	TRBJ2-1	CATSKGDRGLGEQFF	TGTGCCACCAGCAAAGGGGACAGGGGCTTAGGGGAGCAGTTCTTC
NA	TRBV28	NA	TRBJ2-7	CASGVVRAPPEQYF	TGTGCCAGCGGAGTGGTACGAGCTCCCCCCGAGCAGTACTTC
NA	TRBV28	few	TRBJ1-3	CASSFGGAGNTIYF	TGTGCCAGCAGTTTCGGGGGAGCTGGAAACACCATATATTTT
NA	TRBV10-3	NA	TRBJ1-5	CASRETSRGSNQPQHF	TGTGCCTCACGGGAAACTAGCAGGGGTAGCAATCAGCCCCAGCATTTT
NA	TRBV19	NA	TRBJ2-2	CASSVGVRGGELFF	TGTGCCTCCTCGGTGGGCGTACGGGGCGGGGAGCTGTTTTTT
NA	TRBV6-1	once	TRBJ1-2	CASAVEFRINYGYTF	TGTGCCAGCGCTGTGGAGTTTCGGATTAACTATGGCTACACCTTC
NA	TRBV11-2	NA	TRBJ1-6	CASSFFRDTHSPLHF	TGTGCCAGCAGCTTTTTCCGGGACACCCATTCACCCCTCCACTTT
TRBD1	TRBV19	NA	TRBJ2-3	CASSTDRVTDTQYF	TGTGCCAGTAGTACCGACAGGGTGACAGATACGCAGTATTTT
NA	TRBV18	NA	TRBJ2-5	CASLLRGQETQYF	TGTGCCAGCCTTCTACGGGGCCAAGAGACCCAGTACTTC
NA	TRBV7-2	NA	TRBJ1-3	CASSLTGTPKSYGNTIYF	TGTGCCAGCAGCTTGACCGGGACACCTAAATCTTATGGAAACACCATATATTTT
TRBD1	TRBV18	NA	TRBJ1-2	CASSPGTGYGGYTF	TGTGCCAGCTCACCAGGGACAGGGTACGGGGGCTACACCTTC
NA	TRBV18	NA	TRBJ2-1	CASSPRITSYNEQFF	TGTGCCAGCTCACCACGAATAACCTCCTACAATGAGCAGTTCTTC
TRBD2	TRBV2	once	TRBJ2-1	CASSDPAGGNEQFF	TGTGCCAGCAGTGACCCAGCGGGGGGCAATGAGCAGTTCTTC
TRBD1	TRBV7-2	NA	TRBJ2-4	CASSGSTGGITKNIQYF	TGTGCCAGCAGCGGTTCGACAGGGGGAATAACCAAAAACATTCAGTACTTC
NA	TRBV4-2	medium-sized	TRBJ2-2	CASSQEASAAYTGELFF	TGTGCCAGCAGCCAAGAGGCGTCGGCGGCATACACCGGGGAGCTGTTTTTT
NA	TRBV18	NA	TRBJ1-6	CASSPHYNSPLYF	TGTGCCAGCTCACCACATTATAATTCACCCCTCTACTTT
NA	TRBV5-6	NA	TRBJ1-2	CASSLGRSNYGYTF	TGTGCCAGCAGCTTGGGACGGTCTAACTATGGCTACACCTTC
NA	TRBV4-3	few	TRBJ2-6	CASSSGFSGANVLTF	TGCGCCAGCAGCTCAGGGTTCTCTGGGGCCAACGTCCTGACTTTC
NA	TRBV28	NA	TRBJ1-1	CASSLSGDGTEAFF	TGTGCCAGCAGTTTATCAGGGGATGGGACTGAAGCTTTCTTT